Each of the 14 T cell receptor beta chains below was sequenced from the same sample in a study of Ad26.COV2.S vaccination and SARS-CoV-2 variants. Sample treatment: 15 to 20 received Ad26.COV2.S at low or high dose, single or two shots; several received placebo; per-sample allocation not given. Collection of the samples took place on day 63 after the first injection of vaccine or placebo. The assay was immunoSEQ multiplex PCR, and TCRdb's table has in-frame clones only and misses some. In the table there are some 290,000 clones, around four fifths of which are singletons. The sample was peripheral blood, taken in a trial of Ad26.COV2.S vaccine versus placebo. The receptors come from a person between 18 and 65 years old who received the Ad26.COV2.S COVID-19 vaccine or a placebo.

V is TRBV5-6 and J is TRBJ1-1; D is unresolved. This CDR3 is built from 13 residues. V was trimmed by 6 bases and J by 1 base, leaving 10 bases between them. CDR1 and CDR2 (germline): SGHDT, YYEEEE. CDR3: CASTTDGNTEAFF. CDR3 bases: TGTGCCAGCACCACGGACGGGAACACTGAAGCTTTCTTT.

The chain joins TRBV28 to TRBJ2-1, with TRBD1 matching 10 bases. J was trimmed by 4 bases and V by 7 bases; bases with no gene match: 4. Germline V gene data show CDR1 as MDHEN and CDR2 as SYDVKM. The CDR3 is 14 residues long. In DNA, the CDR3 is TGTGCCAGCAACCGGGACAGGGGATACAATGAGCAGTTCTTC. Its translation: CASNRDRGYNEQFF.

The gene calls are TRBV19 and TRBJ1-5; D call uncertain. The CDR3 runs to 15 residues. V was pared by 1 base and J by 5 bases, with 12 bases between. Germline lookup yields CDR1 LNHDA and CDR2 SQIVND (reference sequence). CDR3 region: CASSIGHGRDQPQHF. The CDR3 DNA follows: TGTGCCAGTAGTATAGGGCATGGCCGGGATCAGCCCCAGCATTTT.

The chain carries TRBV6-5 and TRBJ1-6, with 7 bases aligning to TRBD1. The CDR3 totals 15 residues. Germline-derived CDR1 and CDR2 are MNHEY and SVGAGI. Trimming cost V 8 bases and J 2 bases; bases outside gene matches: 6. Written as DNA, the CDR3 is TGTGCCAGCCTTCGGACAGGTCCCTATAATTCACCCCTCCACTTT. Its protein product is CASLRTGPYNSPLHF.

This clone was seen once. The chain has TRBV28 and TRBJ1-3, with a tentative D call TRBD1 (5 bases). Germline V gene sequence: CDR1 MDHEN, CDR2 SYDVKM. The CDR3 contains 17 residues. V shed 7 bases and J shed 4 bases, with 23 bases lying between them. The CDR3 DNA follows: TGTGCCAGCATGTCTAGGGGTTTTAGTAGGTACGGAAACACCATATATTTT. Protein product: CASMSRGFSRYGNTIYF.

The chain is built from TRBV15 and TRBJ1-5; D gene uncertain. CDR1 LNHNV and CDR2 YYDKDF come from the germline V gene (reference sequence). V lost 1 base and J 3 bases, leaving 10 bases between the germline ends. This CDR3 has 15 amino acids. The CDR3: CATSRGGRLNQPQHF. The CDR3 DNA reads as TGTGCCACCAGCAGAGGAGGGAGACTCAATCAGCCCCAGCATTTT.

The V gene is TRBV7-3, the J gene TRBJ1-3; no clear D gene. Germline V gene sequence: CDR1 SGHTA, CDR2 FQGTGA. Trimming shortened V by 2 bases and J by 1 base, and 12 bases separated the two germline ends. This CDR3 comprises 16 residues. The chain's CDR3 is CASSLPEGLSGNTIYF. The CDR3 DNA sequence: TGTGCCAGCAGCTTACCGGAGGGCCTTTCTGGAAACACCATATATTTT.

The chain employs TRBV5-1 and TRBJ1-2; 7 bases are a match to TRBD1. Trimming at V came to 2 bases and at J to 3 bases, leaving 7 bases not matched to a gene. CDR1 and CDR2 (germline): SGHRS, YFSETQ. The CDR3 length is 15 residues. The CDR3 region is CASSFAGQKHYGYTF. The DNA for the CDR3 is TGCGCCAGCAGCTTCGCGGGACAGAAGCACTATGGCTACACCTTC.

The gene calls are TRBV9 and TRBJ2-2; D might be TRBD2 (6 bases). Trimming left V 4 bases short and J 6 bases short, with 16 bases between. The germline gives CDR1 SGDLS, CDR2 YYNGEE. The length of the CDR3 is 15 residues. Here the CDR3 DNA reads TGTGCCAGCAGCCCCGGACTACAATGGCCCGGGGAGCTGTTTTTT. It translates to CASSPGLQWPGELFF.

The gene calls are TRBV7-9 and TRBJ2-7, with D uncertain. Germline V gene sequence: CDR1 SEHNR, CDR2 FQNEAQ (reference sequence). The CDR3 is 14 residues long. V was shortened by 4 bases and J by 1 base, with 11 bases between the two germline ends. CDR3 region: CASSYPPVSYEQYF. The CDR3 DNA is TGTGCCAGCAGCTACCCACCGGTGTCCTACGAGCAGTACTTC. Full variable domain (remainder filled in from reference TRBV7-9 and TRBJ2-7): DTGVSQNPRHKITKRGQNVTFRCDPISEHNRLYWYRQTLGQGPEFLTYFQNEAQLEKSRLLSDRFSAERPKGSFSTLEIQRTEQGDSAMYLCASSYPPVSYEQYFGPGTRLTVT.

V is TRBV11-3 and J is TRBJ1-2; no definite D call. CDR3 length equals 14 residues. V was trimmed by 0 bases and J by 3 bases, leaving 8 bases between them. Germline CDR1 is SGHNT and CDR2 is YENEEA. CDR3 protein: CASSLDTADYGYTF. In DNA, the CDR3 is TGTGCCAGCAGCTTAGATACGGCAGACTATGGCTACACCTTC.

V and J are TRBV5-1 and TRBJ1-2; TRBD1 aligns across 8 bases. The CDR3 is made up of 15 amino acids. The V gene's germline CDR1 is SGHRS and CDR2 YFSETQ. The V gene end was trimmed by 6 bases and the J gene end by 6 bases; junction bases not matched to a gene: 13. The DNA of the CDR3 is TGCGCCAGCACCCGGACAGGGCAACTTTACGATGGCTACACCTTC. Residues: CASTRTGQLYDGYTF.

The chain couples TRBV6-6 to TRBJ2-5; D gene uncertain. CDR3 length: 11 residues. The V gene lost 4 bases and the J gene lost 4 bases, with 4 bases spanning the gap. The germline gives CDR1 MNHNY, CDR2 SVGAGI (reference sequence). The CDR3 loop is CASSLGETQYF. The CDR3 region has the DNA TGTGCCAGCAGTTTAGGAGAGACCCAGTACTTC.

The rearrangement links TRBV11-2 to TRBJ2-7, with D tentatively TRBD2 (5 bases). The V end lost 5 bases, the J end lost 2 bases, and 7 bases lay between the germline ends. The germline V gene encodes CDR1 SGHAT and CDR2 FQNNGV. The CDR3 contains 12 residues. The CDR3: CASSRGTYEQYF. DNA of the CDR3: TGTGCCAGCAGCCGAGGGACCTACGAGCAGTACTTC.